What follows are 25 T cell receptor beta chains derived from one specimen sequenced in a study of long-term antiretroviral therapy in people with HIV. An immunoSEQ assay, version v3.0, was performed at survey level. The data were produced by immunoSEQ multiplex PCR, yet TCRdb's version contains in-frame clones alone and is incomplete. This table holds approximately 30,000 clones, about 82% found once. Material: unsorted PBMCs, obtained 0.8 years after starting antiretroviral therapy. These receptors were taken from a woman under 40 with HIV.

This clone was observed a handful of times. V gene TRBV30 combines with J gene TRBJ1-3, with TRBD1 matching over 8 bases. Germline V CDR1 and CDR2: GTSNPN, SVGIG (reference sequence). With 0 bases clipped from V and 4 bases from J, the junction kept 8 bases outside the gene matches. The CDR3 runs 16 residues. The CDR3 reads CAWSVTQGAGGNTIYF. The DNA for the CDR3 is TGTGCCTGGAGTGTAACCCAGGGGGCTGGAGGAAACACCATATATTTT. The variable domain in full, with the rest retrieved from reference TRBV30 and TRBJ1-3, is SQTIHQWPATLVQPVGSPLSLECTVEGTSNPNLYWYRQAAGRGLQLLFYSVGIGQISSEVPQNLSASRPQDRQFILSSKKLLLSDSGFYLCAWSVTQGAGGNTIYFGEGSWLTVV.

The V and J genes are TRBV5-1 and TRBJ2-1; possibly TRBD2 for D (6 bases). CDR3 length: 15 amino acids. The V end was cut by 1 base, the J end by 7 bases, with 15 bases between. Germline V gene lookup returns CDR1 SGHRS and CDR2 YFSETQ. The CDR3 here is CASSLMAREVNEQFF. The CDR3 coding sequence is TGCGCCAGCAGCTTGATGGCAAGGGAGGTGAATGAGCAGTTCTTC.

The CDR3 DNA follows: TGTGCCAGCAGCTCGACAGGGGGCGAGGACATTCAGTACTTC. This gives the protein CASSSTGGEDIQYF. The chain links TRBV7-9 to TRBJ2-4; 10 bases are shared with TRBD1. V shed 4 bases and J 8 bases; nucleotides not matched to a gene: 5. The CDR3 sequence is 14 residues long. From germline, CDR1 is SEHNR and CDR2 FQNEAQ (reference sequence).

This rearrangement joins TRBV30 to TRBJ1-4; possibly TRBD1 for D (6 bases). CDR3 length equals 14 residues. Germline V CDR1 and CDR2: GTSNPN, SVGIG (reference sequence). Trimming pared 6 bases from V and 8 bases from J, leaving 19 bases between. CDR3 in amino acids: CACPMGGGWEKLFF. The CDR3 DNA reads TGTGCCTGCCCTATGGGGGGGGGCTGGGAAAAACTGTTTTTT. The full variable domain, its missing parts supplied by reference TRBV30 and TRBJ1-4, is SQTIHQWPATLVQPVGSPLSLECTVEGTSNPNLYWYRQAAGRGLQLLFYSVGIGQISSEVPQNLSASRPQDRQFILSSKKLLLSDSGFYLCACPMGGGWEKLFFGSGTQLSVL.

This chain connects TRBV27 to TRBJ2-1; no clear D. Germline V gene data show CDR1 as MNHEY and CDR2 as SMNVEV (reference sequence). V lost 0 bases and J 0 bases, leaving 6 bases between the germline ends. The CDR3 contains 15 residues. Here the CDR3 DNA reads TGTGCCAGCAGTTTATCCGAGGCCTCCTACAATGAGCAGTTCTTC. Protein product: CASSLSEASYNEQFF.

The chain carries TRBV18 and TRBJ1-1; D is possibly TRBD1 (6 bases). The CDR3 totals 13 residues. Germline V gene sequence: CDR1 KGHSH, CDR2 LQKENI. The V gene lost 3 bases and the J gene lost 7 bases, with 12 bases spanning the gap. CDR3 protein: CASSPQDRIEAFF. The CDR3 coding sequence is TGTGCCAGCTCACCCCAGGACAGAATTGAAGCTTTCTTT.

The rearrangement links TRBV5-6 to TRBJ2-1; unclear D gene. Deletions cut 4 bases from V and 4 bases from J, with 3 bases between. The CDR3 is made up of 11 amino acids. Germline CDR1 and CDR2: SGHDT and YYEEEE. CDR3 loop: CASSLYNEQFF. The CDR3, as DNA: TGTGCCAGCAGCCTGTACAATGAGCAGTTCTTC. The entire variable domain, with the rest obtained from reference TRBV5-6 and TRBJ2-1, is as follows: DAGVTQSPTHLIKTRGQQVTLRCSPKSGHDTVSWYQQALGQGPQFIFQYYEEEERQRGNFPDRFSGHQFPNYSSELNVNALLLGDSALYLCASSLYNEQFFGPGTRLTVL.

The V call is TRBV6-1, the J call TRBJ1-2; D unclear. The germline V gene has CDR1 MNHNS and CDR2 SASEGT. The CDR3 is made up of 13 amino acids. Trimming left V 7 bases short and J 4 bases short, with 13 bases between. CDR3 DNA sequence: TGTGCCAGCAAGCCGGGCCCCATCTATGGCTACACCTTC. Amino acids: CASKPGPIYGYTF.

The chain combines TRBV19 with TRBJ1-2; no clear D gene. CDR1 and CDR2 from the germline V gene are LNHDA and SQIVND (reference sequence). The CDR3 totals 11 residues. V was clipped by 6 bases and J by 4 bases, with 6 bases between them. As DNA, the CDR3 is TGTGCCAGTAGGCAGACCTATGGCTACACCTTC. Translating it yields CASRQTYGYTF.

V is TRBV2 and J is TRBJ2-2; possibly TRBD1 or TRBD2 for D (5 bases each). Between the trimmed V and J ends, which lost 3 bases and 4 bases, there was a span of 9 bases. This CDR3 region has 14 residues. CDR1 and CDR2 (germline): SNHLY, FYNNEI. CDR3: CASSDQGVTGELFF. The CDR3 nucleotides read TGTGCCAGCAGTGATCAGGGAGTCACCGGGGAGCTGTTTTTT.

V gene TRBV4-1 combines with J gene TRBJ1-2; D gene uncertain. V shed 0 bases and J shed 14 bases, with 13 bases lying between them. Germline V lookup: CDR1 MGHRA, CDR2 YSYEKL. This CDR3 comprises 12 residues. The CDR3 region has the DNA TGCGCCAGCAGCCAAGAAGAATCCAGGCAGACCTTC. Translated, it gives CASSQEESRQTF.

Here the CDR3 DNA reads TGCGCCAGCAGCTGGCGGGACTTATACAATGAGCAGTTCTTC. This encodes CASSWRDLYNEQFF. The chain recombines TRBV5-1 with TRBJ2-1; perhaps TRBD2 as D (6 bases). The CDR3 extends over 14 amino acids. CDR1 is SGHRS, CDR2 YFSETQ, per germline. Trimming pared 3 bases from V and 4 bases from J, leaving 11 bases between.

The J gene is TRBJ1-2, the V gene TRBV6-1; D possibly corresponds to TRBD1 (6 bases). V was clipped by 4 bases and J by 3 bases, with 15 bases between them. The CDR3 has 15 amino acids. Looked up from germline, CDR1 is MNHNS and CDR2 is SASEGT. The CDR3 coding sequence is TGTGCCAGCAGTGCTACCGGAGGGGGAGACTATGGCTACACCTTC. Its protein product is CASSATGGGDYGYTF.

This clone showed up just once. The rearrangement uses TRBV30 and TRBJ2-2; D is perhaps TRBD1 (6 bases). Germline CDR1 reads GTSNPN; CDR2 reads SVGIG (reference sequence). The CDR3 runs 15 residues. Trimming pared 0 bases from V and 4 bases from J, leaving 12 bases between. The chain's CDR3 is CAWSVLTGSTGELFF. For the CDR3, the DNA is TGTGCCTGGAGTGTGTTGACAGGTTCCACCGGGGAGCTGTTTTTT.

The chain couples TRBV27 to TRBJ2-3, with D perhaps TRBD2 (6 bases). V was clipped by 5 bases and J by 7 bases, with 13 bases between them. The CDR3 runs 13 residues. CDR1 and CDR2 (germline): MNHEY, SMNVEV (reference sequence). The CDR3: CASSHSGTYTQYF. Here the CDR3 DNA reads TGTGCCAGCAGTCACTCCGGGACTTATACGCAGTATTTT.

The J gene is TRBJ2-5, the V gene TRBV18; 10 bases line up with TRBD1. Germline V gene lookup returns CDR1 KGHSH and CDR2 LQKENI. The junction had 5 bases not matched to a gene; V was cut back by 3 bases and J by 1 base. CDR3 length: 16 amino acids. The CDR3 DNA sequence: TGTGCCAGCTCACCCCTGGACAGGGGGGCCCAAGAGACCCAGTACTTC. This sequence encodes CASSPLDRGAQETQYF. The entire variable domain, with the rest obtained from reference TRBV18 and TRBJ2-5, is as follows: NAGVMQNPRHLVRRRGQEARLRCSPMKGHSHVYWYRQLPEEGLKFMVYLQKENIIDESGMPKERFSAEFPKEGPSILRIQQVVRGDSAAYFCASSPLDRGAQETQYFGPGTRLLVL.

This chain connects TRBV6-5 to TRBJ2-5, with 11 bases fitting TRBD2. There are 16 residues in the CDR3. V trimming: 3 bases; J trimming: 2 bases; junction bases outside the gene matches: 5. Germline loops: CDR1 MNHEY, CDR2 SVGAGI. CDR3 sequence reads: CASSYGLAGGQETQYF. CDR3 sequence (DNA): TGTGCCAGCAGTTATGGGCTAGCGGGGGGACAAGAGACCCAGTACTTC.

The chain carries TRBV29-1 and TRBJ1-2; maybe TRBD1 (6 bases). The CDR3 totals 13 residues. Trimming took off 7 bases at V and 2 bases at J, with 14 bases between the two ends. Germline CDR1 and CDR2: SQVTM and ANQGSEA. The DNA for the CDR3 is TGCAGCGCCGTGGGGGGGCGCAACTATGGCTACACCTTC. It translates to CSAVGGRNYGYTF. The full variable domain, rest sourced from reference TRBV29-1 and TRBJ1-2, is SAVISQKPSRDICQRGTSLTIQCQVDSQVTMMFWYRQQPGQSLTLIATANQGSEATYESGFVIDKFPISRPNLTFSTLTVSNMSPEDSSIYLCSAVGGRNYGYTFGSGTRLTVV.

The CDR3 is CASSLRSGHEKLFF. In nucleotides, the CDR3 is TGTGCCAGCAGCTTACGTTCGGGCCATGAAAAACTGTTTTTT. This sequence joins TRBV13 and TRBJ1-4; D gene ambiguous. The CDR3 consists of 14 residues. CDR1 is PRHDT and CDR2 is FYEKMQ in the germline V gene (reference sequence). V gave up 2 bases and J gave up 6 bases, with 10 bases separating them. Drawing the rest from reference TRBV13 and TRBJ1-4, the complete variable domain is AAGVIQSPRHLIKEKRETATLKCYPIPRHDTVYWYQQGPGQDPQFLISFYEKMQSDKGSIPDRFSAQQFSDYHSELNMSSLELGDSALYFCASSLRSGHEKLFFGSGTQLSVL.

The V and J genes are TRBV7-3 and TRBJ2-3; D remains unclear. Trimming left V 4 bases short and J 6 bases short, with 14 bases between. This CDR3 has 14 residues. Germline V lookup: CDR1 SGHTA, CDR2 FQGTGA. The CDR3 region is CASSSDPSRDTQYF. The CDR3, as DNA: TGTGCCAGCAGCTCAGACCCGAGTAGGGATACGCAGTATTTT. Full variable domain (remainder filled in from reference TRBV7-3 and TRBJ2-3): GAGVSQTPSNKVTEKGKYVELRCDPISGHTALYWYRQSLGQGPEFLIYFQGTGAADDSGLPNDRFFAVRPEGSVSTLKIQRTERGDSAVYLCASSSDPSRDTQYFGPGTRLTVL.

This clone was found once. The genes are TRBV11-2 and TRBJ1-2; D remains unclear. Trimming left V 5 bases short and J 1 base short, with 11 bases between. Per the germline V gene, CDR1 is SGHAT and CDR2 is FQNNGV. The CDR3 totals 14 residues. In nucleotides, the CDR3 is TGTGCCAGCAGCCTCGGACGGTTTAACTATGGCTACACCTTC. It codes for CASSLGRFNYGYTF.

Written as DNA, the CDR3 is TGTGCCAGCTCAGGACAGCCTAACTATGGCTACACCTTC. Protein: CASSGQPNYGYTF. The V and J genes are TRBV18 and TRBJ1-2, with D perhaps matching TRBD1 (6 bases). Germline assignment: CDR1 KGHSH and CDR2 LQKENI. Trimming took off 5 bases at V and 0 bases at J, with 7 bases between the two ends. The CDR3 totals 13 residues. The whole variable domain, remainder taken from reference TRBV18 and TRBJ1-2, is NAGVMQNPRHLVRRRGQEARLRCSPMKGHSHVYWYRQLPEEGLKFMVYLQKENIIDESGMPKERFSAEFPKEGPSILRIQQVVRGDSAAYFCASSGQPNYGYTFGSGTRLTVV.

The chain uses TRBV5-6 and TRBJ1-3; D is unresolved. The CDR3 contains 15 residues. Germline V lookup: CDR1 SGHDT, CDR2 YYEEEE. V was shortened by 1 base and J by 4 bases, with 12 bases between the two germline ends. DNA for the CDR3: TGTGCCAGCAGCTTGTATAGGTTACCCGGAAACACCATATATTTT. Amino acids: CASSLYRLPGNTIYF.

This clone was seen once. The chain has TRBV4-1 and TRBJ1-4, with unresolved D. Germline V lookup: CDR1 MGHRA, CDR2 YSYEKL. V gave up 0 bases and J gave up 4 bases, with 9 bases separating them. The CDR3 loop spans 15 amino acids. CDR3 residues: CASSQDGEGNEKLFF. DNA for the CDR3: TGCGCCAGCAGCCAAGATGGCGAGGGTAATGAAAAACTGTTTTTT.

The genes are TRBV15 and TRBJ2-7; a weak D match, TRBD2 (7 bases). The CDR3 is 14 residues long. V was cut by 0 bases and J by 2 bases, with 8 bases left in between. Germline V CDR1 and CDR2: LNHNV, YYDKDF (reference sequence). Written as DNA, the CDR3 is TGTGCCACCAGCAGAGAGGGGGGGCCCTACGAGCAGTACTTC. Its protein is CATSREGGPYEQYF.